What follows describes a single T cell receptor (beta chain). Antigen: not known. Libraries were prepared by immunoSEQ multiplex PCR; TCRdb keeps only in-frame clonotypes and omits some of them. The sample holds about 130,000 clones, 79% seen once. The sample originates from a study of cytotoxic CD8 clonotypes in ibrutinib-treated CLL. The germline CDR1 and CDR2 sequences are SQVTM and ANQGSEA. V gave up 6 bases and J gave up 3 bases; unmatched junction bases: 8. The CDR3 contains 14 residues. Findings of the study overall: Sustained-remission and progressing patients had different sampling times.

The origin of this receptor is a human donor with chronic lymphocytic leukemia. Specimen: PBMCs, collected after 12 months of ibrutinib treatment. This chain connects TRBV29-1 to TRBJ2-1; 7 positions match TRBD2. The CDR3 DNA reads TGCAGCGTATATGCTAGCGGAATCTACAATGAGCAGTTCTTC. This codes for CSVYASGIYNEQFF.